Shown below are 2 T cell receptor beta chains from a single sample sequenced in a study of response to subunit inactivated influenza vaccine. MiXCR, applied by TCRdb to the RT-PCR reads, yields one record per CDR3 protein. Of hundreds of thousands of distinct CDR3 sequences listed, around 18% are singletons. Sample: PBMCs from blood, taken approximately 5 days after vaccination. These receptors came from a man aged 45-60 years who received an inactivated influenza vaccine.

This clonotype was observed a handful of times. V is TRBV5-6 and J is TRBJ2-6; TRBD2 is a possible D gene (6 bases). CDR1 and CDR2 (germline): SGHDT, YYEEEE. Deletions cut 2 bases from V and 0 bases from J, with 12 bases between. The CDR3 sequence is 17 residues long. CDR3 nucleotides: TGTGCCAGCAGCTTTGGAGGGGACTTCTCTGGGGCCAACGTCCTGACTTTC. Encoded protein: CASSFGGDFSGANVLTF.

The chain joins TRBV7-7 to TRBJ2-3; D perhaps matches TRBD2 (6 bases). Germline lookup yields CDR1 SSHAT and CDR2 FNYEAQ (reference sequence). The V and J ends lost 5 bases and 1 base respectively, with 16 bases between them. The CDR3 contains 16 residues. In DNA form, the CDR3 reads TGTGCCAGCAGCCACCGGGAGCTCTTCTGCACAGATACGCAGTATTTT. The encoded protein is CASSHRELFCTDTQYF.